This entry lists 10 T cell receptor beta chains sequenced from one sample in a study of response to subunit inactivated influenza vaccine. TCRdb passed the RT-PCR reads through MiXCR, listing each CDR3 protein once. There are about half a million distinct CDR3 sequences in the sample; approximately 9.9% occur only once, and 12% lies in the top ten. Here the sequenced sample was PBMCs from blood, taken 45 days after vaccination. All receptors come from a man aged 45 to 65 who received an inactivated influenza vaccine.

The genes are TRBV7-2 and TRBJ2-1, with TRBD2 matching 11 bases. After removal of 1 base from V and 10 bases from J, the junction contained 3 bases not matched to a gene. The CDR3 contains 14 residues. Germline assignment: CDR1 SGHTA and CDR2 FQGNSA. This CDR3 reads CASSLVAGGSEQFF. The CDR3, as DNA: TGTGCCAGCAGCTTAGTAGCGGGAGGGTCCGAGCAGTTCTTC.

This clonotype was seen a few times. The V and J genes are TRBV5-6 and TRBJ2-5; 9 nucleotides match TRBD2. Germline values: CDR1 SGHDT, CDR2 YYEEEE. With 2 bases clipped from V and 0 bases from J, the junction kept 2 bases outside the gene matches. The CDR3 covers 15 residues. The CDR3 loop reads CASSFAGGYQETQYF. In nucleotides, the CDR3 is TGTGCCAGCAGCTTCGCGGGAGGGTACCAAGAGACCCAGTACTTC.

This clonotype was counted many times. This chain joins TRBV4-2 and TRBJ2-5; D is unclear. Germline CDR1 reads LGHNA; CDR2 reads YNFKEQ. The V end lost 0 bases, the J end lost 0 bases, and 5 bases lay between the germline ends. The CDR3 loop spans 14 amino acids. CDR3 sequence (DNA): TGTGCCAGCAGCCAAGACTCCTACCAAGAGACCCAGTACTTC. It encodes CASSQDSYQETQYF.

This clonotype was detected many times. The rearrangement uses TRBV5-1 and TRBJ2-5, with TRBD1 matching over 7 bases. V dropped 4 bases and J dropped 2; count of bases not matched to a gene: 5. CDR1 is SGHRS, CDR2 YFSETQ, per germline. CDR3 size: 14 residues. CDR3: CASSEPGQQETQYF. CDR3 coding DNA: TGCGCCAGCAGCGAGCCGGGACAGCAAGAGACCCAGTACTTC. Variable domain in full (rest from reference TRBV5-1 and TRBJ2-5): KAGVTQTPRYLIKTRGQQVTLSCSPISGHRSVSWYQQTPGQGLQFLFEYFSETQRNKGNFPGRFSGRQFSNSRSEMNVSTLELGDSALYLCASSEPGQQETQYFGPGTRLLVL.

The chain recombines TRBV6-2 or TRBV6-3 with TRBJ2-1; 9 bases are shared with TRBD1. Germline trimming cut 1 base from V and 7 bases from J; bases unmatched to any gene: 11. The CDR3 is 17 residues long. Germline V gene data show CDR1 as MNHEY and CDR2 as SVGEGT. CDR3 region: CASSYLGTGSAKNEQFF. The CDR3 nucleotides read TGTGCCAGCAGTTACTTGGGGACAGGGAGTGCGAAGAATGAGCAGTTCTTC.

This clonotype turned up a few times. The genes are TRBV6-1 and TRBJ2-3; D is perhaps TRBD1 or TRBD2 (5 bases each). The CDR3 runs to 14 residues. With 7 bases removed from V and 3 bases from J, the gap between germline ends came to 14 bases. Germline CDR1 reads MNHNS; CDR2 reads SASEGT. The CDR3 nucleotides are TGTGCCAGCAACGTCAGGGACGTGACAGATACGCAGTATTTT. Its translation is CASNVRDVTDTQYF.

The chain carries TRBV7-2 and TRBJ2-2; D may correspond to TRBD1 or TRBD2 (5 bases each). CDR1 is SGHTA, CDR2 FQGNSA, per germline. CDR3 length equals 14 residues. V was shortened by 4 bases and J by 7 bases, with 13 bases between the two germline ends. The CDR3 DNA sequence: TGTGCCAGCAGCTATCGGGGCTGGTTCGGGGAGCTGTTTTTT. Its protein product is CASSYRGWFGELFF.

This chain joins TRBV7-9 and TRBJ2-7, with a weak D call TRBD1 (7 bases). This CDR3 spans 14 amino acids. CDR1 SEHNR and CDR2 FQNEAQ come from the germline V gene (reference sequence). The V end lost 1 base, the J end lost 5 bases, and 12 bases lay between the germline ends. The CDR3, as DNA: TGTGCCAGCAGCTTAGTGCCAGGGGGGAACGAGCAGTACTTC. Translated: CASSLVPGGNEQYF. Supplemented by reference TRBV7-9 and TRBJ2-7, the full variable domain reads DTGVSQNPRHKITKRGQNVTFRCDPISEHNRLYWYRQTLGQGPEFLTYFQNEAQLEKSRLLSDRFSAERPKGSFSTLEIQRTEQGDSAMYLCASSLVPGGNEQYFGPGTRLTVT.

This clonotype showed up just a few times. The chain combines TRBV12-3 or TRBV12-4 with TRBJ2-5; no clear D gene. The CDR3 has 13 amino acids. Trimming removed 3 bases from V and 5 bases from J, with 10 bases in between. The CDR3 protein is CASSFLLRETQYF. The DNA of the CDR3 is TGTGCCAGCAGTTTCTTGCTACGGGAGACCCAGTACTTC.

This clonotype came up a few times. The chain employs TRBV7-2 and TRBJ1-2, with a weak D call TRBD1 (6 bases). V was clipped by 5 bases and J by 8 bases, with 21 bases between them. The CDR3 runs 15 residues. Germline values: CDR1 SGHTA, CDR2 FQGNSA. This chain's CDR3 is CASSTQGTTGLGYTF. The CDR3 coding sequence is TGTGCCAGCAGCACACAAGGGACAACCGGATTAGGCTACACCTTC.